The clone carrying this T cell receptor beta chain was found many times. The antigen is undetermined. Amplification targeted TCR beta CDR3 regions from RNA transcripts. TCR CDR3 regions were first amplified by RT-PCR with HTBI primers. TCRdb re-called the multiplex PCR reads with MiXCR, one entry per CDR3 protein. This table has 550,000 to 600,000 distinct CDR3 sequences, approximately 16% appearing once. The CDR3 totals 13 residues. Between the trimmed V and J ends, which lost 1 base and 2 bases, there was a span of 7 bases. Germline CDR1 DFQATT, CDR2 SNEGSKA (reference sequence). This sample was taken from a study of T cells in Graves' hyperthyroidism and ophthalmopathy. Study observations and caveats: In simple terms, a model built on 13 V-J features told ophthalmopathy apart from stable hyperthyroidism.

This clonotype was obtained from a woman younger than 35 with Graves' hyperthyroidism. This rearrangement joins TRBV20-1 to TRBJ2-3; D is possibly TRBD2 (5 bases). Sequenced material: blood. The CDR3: CSARGLATDTQYF. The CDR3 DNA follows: TGCAGTGCTAGAGGCCTAGCCACAGATACGCAGTATTTT.